A selection of T cell receptor beta chains follows, all from one sample in a study of CXCR3-negative and CXCR3-positive naive CD8 T cells. Each CDR3 protein gets one entry in TCRdb, which reprocessed the 5' RACE reads and gives no DNA. The sample table includes 60,000 to 70,000 distinct CDR3 sequences. The sequencing input was naive CXCR3+ CD8+ T cells from blood. These receptors were taken from a human donor in good health. Some clones in this sample may be carry-over from other donors' samples. Both conserved end residues are part of each CDR3.

TRBV5-1	TRBJ2-1	CASTTTARNEQFF
TRBV6-1	TRBJ2-7	CASSIYRDSPYEQYF
TRBV6-5	TRBJ1-6	CASRFGTAGNSPLHF
TRBV18	TRBJ2-1	CASLHDYEQFF
TRBV12-3/TRBV12-4	TRBJ1-5	CASTTGVEQPQHF
TRBV7-8	TRBJ1-2	CASSQLGEQRNYGYTF
TRBV7-8	TRBJ1-2	CASSLAGEGGGYGYTF
TRBV4-1	TRBJ2-2	CASSLNRDHNTGELFF
TRBV7-9	TRBJ2-7	CASSLPGAYEQYF
TRBV2	TRBJ2-1	CASRDTSLSSYNEQFF
TRBV29-1	TRBJ2-7	CSVPAFETGSYEQYF
TRBV27	TRBJ1-1	CASKNLAGNTVVFF
TRBV29-1	TRBJ2-7	CSVEDGTGESGEQYF
TRBV13	TRBJ2-4	CASSPGTSGLAKNIQYF
TRBV29-1	TRBJ2-2	CSVETGTTANTGELFF
TRBV6-6	TRBJ2-2	CASSLQGGYTGELFF
TRBV6-6	TRBJ2-2	CASSYTLESGGELFF
TRBV4-3	TRBJ2-5	CASSQGLAGIEETQYF
TRBV5-4	TRBJ2-1	CASSWSTDEQFF
TRBV5-6	TRBJ1-1	CASSSLLGNTPNTEAFF
TRBV7-2	TRBJ2-7	CASSMGLAGREQYF
TRBV7-6	TRBJ1-6	CASTKGGNSPLHF
TRBV15	TRBJ2-3	CATSRGPGTSTDTQYF
TRBV12-3/TRBV12-4	TRBJ1-1	CASSLWGLAFF
TRBV7-9	TRBJ1-4	CASSSVGEEEKLFF
TRBV29-1	TRBJ2-4	CSVAPLENIQYF
TRBV5-1	TRBJ2-3	CASSTLGLFSTDTQYF
TRBV5-6	TRBJ2-7	CASSPFRAGALSLYEQYF
TRBV7-2	TRBJ2-5	CASSLDRKGETQYF
TRBV29-1	TRBJ2-7	CSVAAGTGAYEQYF
TRBV14	TRBJ1-2	CASSPRLGAQTNYGYTF
TRBV7-2	TRBJ2-2	CASSSYGTYVEELFF
TRBV15	TRBJ1-5	CATSRVTGGRFGNQPQHF
TRBV29-1	TRBJ2-3	CSATSGGASDTQYF
TRBV5-6	TRBJ2-1	CASSLGHPANEQFF
TRBV7-6	TRBJ2-3	CASSSLKTTDTQYF
TRBV7-2	TRBJ2-3	CASSLDDGTSGGPYGTDTQYF
TRBV5-6	TRBJ2-1	CASSLITGRPSSYNEQFF